This entry is about one T cell receptor (beta chain). Investigators spread the genomic DNA of each subset evenly over several immunoSEQ plates. Some clones are missing from TCRdb's copy, which holds only in-frame ones; the method was immunoSEQ multiplex PCR. The sample gives 2,500,000 or so clones, about nine tenths of which show up once; 0.37% is in the top ten. The data are from a study of shared clonotypes between healthy human individuals. V shed 3 bases, J shed 2 bases, and the junction held 1 base outside the gene matches. This CDR3 spans 15 amino acids. Germline CDR1 is MNHNY and CDR2 is SVGAGI (reference sequence).

The sequenced material came from naive CD4+ T cells from PBMCs. Subset in this sample: CD45RA+ positively selected. This chain links TRBV6-6 with TRBJ1-2, with TRBD1 identical over 12 bases. The receptor comes from a man younger than 35 in good health. Some clones in this sample may be carry-over from other donors' samples. The CDR3 region has the DNA TGTGCCAGCAGTTATGGGACAGGGGGCAACTATGGCTACACCTTC. Encoded protein: CASSYGTGGNYGYTF.